Reported below is one TCR beta chain. This entry belongs to a study of Ad26.COV2.S vaccination and SARS-CoV-2 variants. Treatment specified: around 19 received Ad26.COV2.S at low or high dose, single or two shots; 5 received placebo; per-sample allocation not given. After the first vaccine or placebo injection, samples were drawn on day 63. Ad26.COV2.S expressed prefusion-stabilized spike from the original Wuhan strain. The method was immunoSEQ multiplex PCR; TCRdb's version includes in-frame clones alone and lacks a portion of them. The sample holds 300,000 to 400,000 clones, 75% to 90% seen once. This TCR was recovered from a person between 18 and 65 years old who received the Ad26.COV2.S COVID-19 vaccine or a placebo. The sample was peripheral blood, taken in a trial of Ad26.COV2.S vaccine versus placebo.

CDR3 region: CASSALLLAGGSDTQYF. The CDR3 DNA reads as TGTGCCAGCAGTGCCCTATTACTAGCGGGAGGGTCGGATACGCAGTATTTT. This chain joins TRBV2 and TRBJ2-3, with 13 bases matching TRBD2. CDR1 and CDR2 (germline): SNHLY, FYNNEI. CDR3 length equals 17 residues. V dropped 4 bases and J dropped 6; count of bases not matched to a gene: 10.